This entry lists 16 T cell receptor beta chains sequenced from one sample in a study of cytomegalovirus exposure and HLA in healthy donors. Primers included in the PCR were 60 Vbeta and 13 Jbeta primers. Clones were read by immunoSEQ multiplex PCR, and TCRdb kept only the in-frame ones, dropping some. The table has 150,000 to 200,000 clones, roughly 85% seen once; the top ten hold over 12%. What was sequenced was PBMCs. The receptor source for this set is a man between 45 and 60 years old in good health and CMV-seropositive.

The chain links TRBV9 to TRBJ2-2; 7 bases map to TRBD2. The CDR3 consists of 15 residues. With V trimmed by 0 bases and J by 6 bases, 5 bases remained unmatched. The germline CDR1 and CDR2 sequences are SGDLS and YYNGEE. The chain's CDR3 is CASSVGGGDPGELFF. CDR3 nucleotide sequence: TGTGCCAGCAGCGTAGGGGGGGGAGATCCCGGGGAGCTGTTTTTT.

V is TRBV7-3 and J is TRBJ1-1; tentatively, D is TRBD1 (5 bases). Trimming took 5 bases from V and 1 from J, leaving 11 bases between them. Germline CDR1 reads SGHTA; CDR2 reads FQGTGA. The CDR3 length is 14 residues. The CDR3 nucleotides read TGTGCCAGCAGCAATGCACAGGAGAACACTGAAGCTTTCTTT. Encoded protein: CASSNAQENTEAFF.

This chain connects TRBV5-5 to TRBJ2-5; possible D gene TRBD1, 6 bases. Germline V gene data show CDR1 as SGHKS and CDR2 as YYEKEE (reference sequence). The CDR3 is made up of 15 amino acids. Trimming stripped 3 bases from V and 4 bases from J, with 16 bases between. For the CDR3, the DNA is TGTGCCAGCAGCTGGAACAGGGATTTCGGAGAGACCCAGTACTTC. Its translation is CASSWNRDFGETQYF.

The rearrangement links TRBV9 to TRBJ2-3; weak D call: TRBD2 (7 bases). The CDR3 has 16 residues. Trimming took 0 bases from V and 2 from J, leaving 13 bases between them. The germline CDR1 and CDR2 sequences are SGDLS and YYNGEE. The CDR3 region has the DNA TGTGCCAGCAGCGTAGCGGCAGGGGACTACACAGATACGCAGTATTTT. Encoded protein: CASSVAAGDYTDTQYF.

The gene calls are TRBV15 and TRBJ1-5; D possibly corresponds to TRBD1 (5 bases). CDR1 is LNHNV and CDR2 is YYDKDF in the germline V gene (reference sequence). V lost 0 bases, J lost 3 bases, and 9 bases lay in between. This CDR3 region has 15 residues. CDR3 loop: CATSRDLGPNQPQHF. As DNA, the CDR3 is TGTGCCACCAGCAGAGATCTGGGGCCCAATCAGCCCCAGCATTTT.

The genes are TRBV5-4 and TRBJ2-7; D is unresolved. Trimming stripped 0 bases from V and 0 bases from J, with 7 bases between. From germline, CDR1 is SGHNT and CDR2 YYREEE (reference sequence). This CDR3 has 14 residues. The CDR3 loop is CASSLDGGSYEQYV. The CDR3 DNA is TGTGCCAGCAGCTTGGATGGCGGCTCCTACGAGCAGTACGTC.

The J gene is TRBJ2-2, the V gene TRBV7-9; TRBD2 matches at 11 bases. The CDR3 totals 17 residues. Germline V lookup: CDR1 SEHNR, CDR2 FQNEAQ (reference sequence). With V trimmed by 4 bases and J by 3 bases, 7 bases remained unmatched. DNA of the CDR3: TGTGCCAGCAGCTCCTCTAGCGGGGGGCCGTACACCGGGGAGCTGTTTTTT. Protein product: CASSSSSGGPYTGELFF.

The chain recombines TRBV15 with TRBJ2-1, with TRBD2 matching 11 bases. Losses at the gene ends were 8 bases for V and 2 bases for J; bases not matched to a gene: 14. The germline V gene has CDR1 LNHNV and CDR2 YYDKDF (reference sequence). This CDR3 contains 18 residues. CDR3 in amino acids: CATAGASGGRGTYNEQFF. CDR3 nucleotides: TGTGCCACCGCAGGCGCTAGCGGGGGGCGAGGAACCTACAATGAGCAGTTCTTC.

The CDR3 sequence is CASSLGQGESEAFF. In DNA, the CDR3 is TGCGCCAGCAGCTTAGGACAGGGGGAATCTGAAGCTTTCTTT. V gene TRBV5-1 combines with J gene TRBJ1-1; 10 bases align to TRBD1. CDR3 length equals 14 residues. The junction had 4 bases not matched to a gene; V was cut back by 2 bases and J by 6 bases. CDR1 is SGHRS, CDR2 YFSETQ, per germline. Filled out from reference TRBV5-1 and TRBJ1-1, the complete variable domain reads KAGVTQTPRYLIKTRGQQVTLSCSPISGHRSVSWYQQTPGQGLQFLFEYFSETQRNKGNFPGRFSGRQFSNSRSEMNVSTLELGDSALYLCASSLGQGESEAFFGQGTRLTVV.

The table lists this clone with a few counts. This sequence joins TRBV5-1 and TRBJ1-1; D remains unclear. V was shortened by 6 bases and J by 5 bases, with 14 bases between the two germline ends. Germline loops: CDR1 SGHRS, CDR2 YFSETQ. This CDR3 is built from 13 residues. For the CDR3, the DNA is TGCGCCAGCAACGAATACGGGGAGACTGAAGCTTTCTTT. It specifies CASNEYGETEAFF.

This chain connects TRBV2 to TRBJ1-2, with a tentative D call TRBD1 (6 bases). Germline lookup yields CDR1 SNHLY and CDR2 FYNNEI. The CDR3 loop spans 14 amino acids. Trimming removed 7 bases from V and 6 bases from J, with 18 bases in between. The chain's CDR3 is CASNNRAATDGYTF. The CDR3 DNA sequence: TGTGCCAGCAATAACAGGGCTGCAACTGATGGCTACACCTTC.

This clone has only a few counts. The chain recombines TRBV4-2 with TRBJ1-1; unclear D gene. V was trimmed by 1 base and J by 0 bases, leaving 6 bases between them. This CDR3 spans 14 amino acids. Germline V gives CDR1 LGHNA, CDR2 YNFKEQ. This CDR3 is CASSQGSMNTEAFF. The DNA of the CDR3 is TGTGCCAGCAGCCAAGGTTCAATGAACACTGAAGCTTTCTTT.

V usage is TRBV6-5 and J usage is TRBJ2-1, with 9 bases that match TRBD1. In germline, CDR1 is MNHEY, CDR2 SVGAGI. V shed 6 bases and J 7 bases; nucleotides not matched to a gene: 10. The CDR3 covers 15 residues. The CDR3 DNA reads as TGTGCCAGCAGCAAAGACAGGGGGAGGATAAATGAGCAGTTCTTC. Amino acids: CASSKDRGRINEQFF.

The chain has TRBV19 and TRBJ1-6, with 9 nucleotides matching TRBD1. The CDR3 spans 14 residues. The trim removed 6 bases at V and 9 bases at J, leaving 6 bases unmatched. The germline V gene encodes CDR1 LNHDA and CDR2 SQIVND (reference sequence). DNA of the CDR3: TGTGCCAGTAGGCCCGGGACAGGGTTTTCACCCCTCCACTTT. Translation gives CASRPGTGFSPLHF.

The rearrangement joins TRBV28 to TRBJ1-2; D remains ambiguous. V gave up 6 bases and J gave up 6 bases, with 8 bases separating them. Germline CDR1 and CDR2: MDHEN and SYDVKM. This CDR3 spans 11 amino acids. DNA of the CDR3: TGTGCCAGCAGCCCCAGGCATGGCTACACCTTC. Translation gives CASSPRHGYTF.

V gene TRBV4-3 combines with J gene TRBJ2-3, with D possibly TRBD1 on 5 matching bases. The V end was cut by 4 bases, the J end by 0 bases, with 14 bases between. This CDR3 has 16 residues. Germline lookup yields CDR1 LGHNA and CDR2 YSLEER. CDR3: CASSPYGATSTDTQYF. The CDR3 DNA sequence: TGCGCCAGCAGCCCCTATGGGGCCACTAGCACAGATACGCAGTATTTT.